This T cell receptor (beta chain) was sequenced during a study of beta chain features in type 1 diabetes. Expressed TCRB transcripts were sequenced because the isolated RNA had all been reverse transcribed beforehand. Samples of naive, central memory and regulatory T cells yielded a mean of about 3.57 million reads. The table came from immunoSEQ multiplex PCR; TCRdb's copy has only in-frame clones and leaves some out. The data show roughly 150,000 clones, 10% to 13% seen once. General study results and limits: Within patients, naive, central memory and Treg TCRB repertoires seemed more similar than within healthy donors. For Type 1 diabetes patients, all four CD4+ subsets carried TCRB CDR3s that were moderately but significantly shorter.

Remarks on this clone: No antigen is known for it.

Germline CDR1 is MNHEY and CDR2 is SMNVEV (reference sequence). J gave up 4 bases and V 6 bases, and 16 bases lay outside the gene matches. The CDR3 has 17 amino acids. The rearrangement links TRBV27 to TRBJ1-1; 8 nucleotides line up with TRBD1. The sample comprised central memory CD4+ T cells from blood. The sequence came from a man aged 30 to 39 with type 1 diabetes. CDR3 DNA: TGTGCCAGCAGCCCACTCCCACCCAGGGGGCCCGGCACTGAAGCTTTCTTT. It yields the protein CASSPLPPRGPGTEAFF.